This T cell receptor beta chain comes out of a study of CD4 T cells in relation to SARS-CoV-2 and coronaviruses. Findings and limits, study-wide: SARS-CoV-2-driven expansion was significantly weaker in crossreactive than monoreactive clones. Crossreactivity was assessed only for spike protein, not other viral proteins.

Details on this clone: The antigen is unknown.

This table comes from immunoSEQ multiplex PCR, and its TCRdb copy is limited to in-frame clones, with some not included. The sample lists approximately 19,000 clones, about 80% occurring once. Trimming removed 1 base at V and 3 bases at J, with 9 bases between. The germline CDR1 and CDR2 sequences are MDHEN and SYDVKM. CDR3 length: 14 residues. Before the COVID-19 pandemic, during about 2011-2019, CD4+ T cells were taken from unexposed donors. Isolation of CD4+ T cells took place after approximately eleven days in culture. The sample consisted of CD4+ T cells from PBMCs, cultured in vitro. This sequence was found in a human donor in good health. V and J are TRBV28 and TRBJ1-1; D not certain. CDR3 region: CASSLLGGDTEAFF. The CDR3, as DNA: TGTGCCAGCAGTTTATTGGGCGGAGACACTGAAGCTTTCTTT.